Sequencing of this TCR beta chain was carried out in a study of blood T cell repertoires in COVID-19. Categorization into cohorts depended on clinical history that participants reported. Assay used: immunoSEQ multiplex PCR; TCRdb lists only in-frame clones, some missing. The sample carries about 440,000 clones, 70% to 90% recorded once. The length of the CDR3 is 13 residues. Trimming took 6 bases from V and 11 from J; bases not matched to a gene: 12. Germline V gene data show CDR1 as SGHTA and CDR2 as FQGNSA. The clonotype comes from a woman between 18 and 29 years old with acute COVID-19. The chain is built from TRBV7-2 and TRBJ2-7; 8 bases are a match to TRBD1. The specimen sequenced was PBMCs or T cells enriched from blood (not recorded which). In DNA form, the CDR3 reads TGTGCCAGCAGTCCCGGACAGGGCGCGGTGAAGTACTTC. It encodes CASSPGQGAVKYF.